The 2 T cell receptor beta chains reported below all come from one sample, sequenced in a study of molecular identifiers for immune sequencing clone quantification. In TCRdb, the PCR reads were re-called with MiXCR into one record per CDR3 protein. This sample has roughly 320,000 distinct CDR3 sequences, with roughly 24% found just once. The sample taken for sequencing was naive CD8+ T cells from blood, with Jurkat cell RNA spiked in. The subset here: FACS-sorted CD8+CD4-CCR7+CD45RA+ naive T cells. The receptors stem from a human donor in good health. Some libraries in this study had Jurkat cell RNA spiked in.

In its sample, this clonotype was seen many times. This rearrangement joins TRBV20-1 to TRBJ1-1; a weak D match, TRBD1 (5 bases). Germline loops: CDR1 DFQATT, CDR2 SNEGSKA (reference sequence). Trimming removed 6 bases at V and 0 bases at J, with 11 bases between. This CDR3 has 13 residues. The CDR3 region has the DNA TGCAGTGCCGGGGACCGTATGAACACTGAAGCTTTCTTT. Translation gives CSAGDRMNTEAFF.

In its sample, this clonotype was seen many times. As DNA, the CDR3 is TGTGCCAGCTCACCACGAGAGACAGGGAGGGTCGACGAGCAGTACTTC. Translation: CASSPRETGRVDEQYF. The rearrangement links TRBV18 to TRBJ2-7; D possibly matches TRBD1 or TRBD2 (7 bases each). In germline, CDR1 is KGHSH, CDR2 LQKENI. This CDR3 spans 16 amino acids. V lost 1 base and J 5 bases, leaving 18 bases between the germline ends.